What follows are 21 T cell receptor beta chains derived from one specimen sequenced in a study of T cell repertoires in cytomegalovirus infection. Their cognate antigens are unknown. TCRdb re-derived calls from the reads in MiXCR, one entry per CDR3 protein. Of about a million distinct CDR3 sequences listed, about 33% are singletons. The material sequenced was cultured CD8+ T cells from PBMCs, taken from culture after CMV antigen stimulation. The receptors shown here come from a human donor in good health (CMV status not recorded). Some clones in this sample may be carry-over from other donors' samples.

With respect to this clonotype: One junction end does not reproduce the germline sequence, and a read error may be involved. The V gene is TRBV7-6, the J gene TRBJ2-3; 9 nucleotides align to TRBD2. This CDR3 region has 16 residues. CDR1 and CDR2 from the germline V gene are SGHVS and FNYEAQ. CDR3 protein: CANSSDWVAGEDTQYF. The CDR3 DNA reads as TGTGCCAACAGCTCCGATTGGGTAGCGGGGGAGGATACGCAGTATTTT. Based on the CDR3 plus reference TRBV7-6 and TRBJ2-3, the full variable domain is GAGVSQSPRYKVTKRGQDVALRCDPISGHVSLYWYRQALGQGPEFLTYFNYEAQQDKSGLPNDRFSAERPEGSISTLTIQRTEQRDSAMYRCANSSDWVAGEDTQYFGPGTRLTVL.

This clonotype occurred a few times. The chain combines TRBV6-1 with TRBJ1-1; TRBD1 is a possible D gene (5 bases). Deletions cut 8 bases from V and 0 bases from J, with 10 bases between. Germline CDR1 MNHNS, CDR2 SASEGT. The CDR3 covers 13 residues. CDR3 bases: TGTGCCAGCGCAGGGACGGTGAACACTGAAGCTTTCTTT. It translates to CASAGTVNTEAFF.

Of note for this clonotype: This may be a read error, as it is one base from a much larger clone. The rearrangement links TRBV6-8 to TRBJ2-5, with D hard to call. CDR1 and CDR2 (germline): MNHGY, SAAAGT. The CDR3 extends over 13 amino acids. CDR3 sequence (DNA): TGTGCCAGCAGGTACTCGGTTGGGGAGACCCAGTACTTC. Protein: CASRYSVGETQYF.

The V call is TRBV6-5, the J call TRBJ2-7; possibly TRBD1 for D (6 bases). Germline-derived CDR1 and CDR2 are MNHEY and SVGAGI. Trimming removed 4 bases at V and 3 bases at J, with 10 bases between. This CDR3 spans 13 amino acids. DNA for the CDR3: TGTGCCAGCAGTTCCTTAGGGGGCTACGAGCAGTACGTC. It codes for CASSSLGGYEQYV.

The chain has TRBV7-4 and TRBJ1-2; D ambiguous. In germline, CDR1 is SGHVT, CDR2 SQSDAQ. The V end was cut by 0 bases, the J end by 7 bases, with 12 bases between. This CDR3 region has 14 residues. The DNA of the CDR3 is TGTGCCAGCAGCTTAGCAGTTCGGGAGTTTGGCTACACCTTC. This codes for CASSLAVREFGYTF.

The rearrangement uses TRBV2 and TRBJ1-4; TRBD1 matches 11 bases. The CDR3 is 13 amino acids. The germline V gene encodes CDR1 SNHLY and CDR2 FYNNEI. The junction had 4 bases not matched to a gene; V was cut back by 8 bases and J by 8 bases. CDR3 sequence (DNA): TGTGCCAGCCCGGGACAGGGGGGCGAAAAACTGTTTTTT. Protein product: CASPGQGGEKLFF.

The V gene is TRBV20-1, the J gene TRBJ2-3; D is undetermined. V lost 0 bases and J 2 bases, leaving 6 bases between the germline ends. CDR1 is DFQATT, CDR2 SNEGSKA, per germline (reference sequence). This CDR3 spans 13 amino acids. CDR3 coding DNA: TGCAGTGCTAGAGAGTCAACCACAGATACGCAGTATTTT. Its translation is CSARESTTDTQYF.

The J gene is TRBJ2-5, the V gene TRBV15; a possible D gene is TRBD1 (6 bases). CDR3 length equals 14 residues. The ends were cut back, 5 bases at V and 1 base at J, with 11 bases in the middle. CDR1 is LNHNV, CDR2 YYDKDF, per germline (reference sequence). The CDR3 loop is CATSGGSSQETQYF. DNA of the CDR3: TGTGCCACCAGCGGGGGCTCTAGCCAAGAGACCCAGTACTTC.

The chain combines TRBV7-9 with TRBJ1-1; D may be TRBD1 (5 bases). The length of the CDR3 is 13 residues. V lost 7 bases to trimming and J lost 0 bases, with 9 bases between them. Germline lookup yields CDR1 SEHNR and CDR2 FQNEAQ (reference sequence). CDR3: CASKGEMNTEAFF. The CDR3 region has the DNA TGTGCCAGCAAAGGGGAGATGAACACTGAAGCTTTCTTT.

In this sample, this clonotype turned up many times. This chain connects TRBV7-9 to TRBJ2-7; 7 bases line up with TRBD1. Germline V CDR1 and CDR2: SEHNR, FQNEAQ (reference sequence). The length of the CDR3 is 15 residues. Trimming took 4 bases from V and 3 from J; bases not matched to a gene: 9. CDR3 loop: CASSSAGDSLYEQYF. For the CDR3, the DNA is TGTGCCAGCAGCTCGGCCGGGGACAGTCTCTACGAGCAGTACTTC.

This clonotype was seen only a few times. This chain connects TRBV24-1 to TRBJ2-3; 9 bases line up with TRBD2. Losses at the gene ends were 1 base for V and 1 base for J; bases not matched to a gene: 11. This CDR3 contains 19 residues. Germline V gene sequence: CDR1 KGHDR, CDR2 SFDVKD. CDR3 coding DNA: TGTGCCACCAGTGATTTCGGCTGGGTAGCGGGGGCTCGCACAGATACGCAGTATTTT. Its translation is CATSDFGWVAGARTDTQYF.

This clonotype was seen a handful of times. This chain links TRBV6-5 with TRBJ2-2; D remains ambiguous. Between the trimmed V and J ends, which lost 1 base and 4 bases, there was a span of 13 bases. From germline, CDR1 is MNHEY and CDR2 SVGAGI. The CDR3 spans 16 residues. The CDR3 DNA reads TGTGCCAGCAGTTACTTCTGGGCATCGGGCACCGGGGAGCTGTTTTTT. As protein: CASSYFWASGTGELFF.

As to this clonotype: A read error may explain this, as a much larger clone is one base away. V and J are TRBV7-8 and TRBJ2-1, with 8 nucleotides matching TRBD1. The CDR3 extends over 16 amino acids. Germline CDR1 is SGHVS and CDR2 is FQNEAQ. Here the CDR3 reads CASSFRQGLGYNKQFF. As DNA, the CDR3 is TGTGCCAGCAGCTTTAGACAGGGGCTAGGTTACAATAAGCAGTTCTTC.

This sequence joins TRBV11-3 and TRBJ2-1; 10 bases match TRBD2. J lost 2 bases, V lost 1 base, and 11 bases had no gene match. There are 19 residues in the CDR3. The germline gives CDR1 SGHNT, CDR2 YENEEA. The CDR3 reads CASSLGGSGGLKTYNEQFF. Here the CDR3 DNA reads TGTGCCAGCAGCTTAGGTGGTAGCGGGGGGCTAAAGACCTACAATGAGCAGTTCTTC.

This sequence joins TRBV4-3 and TRBJ1-6, with a weak D call TRBD1 (5 bases). Germline V gives CDR1 LGHNA, CDR2 YSLEER. This CDR3 region has 13 residues. V lost 1 base to trimming and J lost 10 bases, with 8 bases between them. In DNA, the CDR3 is TGCGCCAGCAGCCAAGCACAGGAGTCACCCCTCCACTTT. Translating it yields CASSQAQESPLHF.

V and J are TRBV27 and TRBJ2-1; D unclear. The CDR3 contains 13 residues. V lost 5 bases, J lost 8 bases, and 13 bases lay in between. Germline assignment: CDR1 MNHEY and CDR2 SMNVEV (reference sequence). CDR3 nucleotide sequence: TGTGCCAGCAGTCCCCAAAGAGGCGATGAGCAGTTCTTC. It translates to CASSPQRGDEQFF.

V usage is TRBV12-3 or TRBV12-4 and J usage is TRBJ2-3, with D tentatively TRBD2 (6 bases). The CDR3 has 14 amino acids. Trimming left V 3 bases short and J 6 bases short, with 13 bases between. This CDR3 reads CASSFGPAGDTQYF. CDR3 bases: TGTGCCAGCAGTTTTGGCCCGGCGGGGGATACGCAGTATTTT.

This clonotype has a count of ten or more. V usage is TRBV7-6 and J usage is TRBJ1-5; TRBD1 aligns across 8 bases. This CDR3 contains 15 residues. Germline CDR1 reads SGHVS; CDR2 reads FNYEAQ. V gave up 5 bases and J gave up 1 base; unmatched junction bases: 4. The CDR3 loop is CASSTGQGSNQPQHF. CDR3 sequence (DNA): TGTGCCAGCAGCACTGGACAGGGAAGCAATCAGCCCCAGCATTTT.

CDR3 amino acids: CASSLGRTWTGKNIQYF. The CDR3 DNA sequence: TGTGCCAGCAGCTTAGGCCGTACCTGGACAGGGAAAAACATTCAGTACTTC. The J gene is TRBJ2-4, the V gene TRBV13, with 8 bases aligning to TRBD1. CDR1 is PRHDT, CDR2 FYEKMQ, per germline (reference sequence). This CDR3 contains 17 residues. The V gene end was trimmed by 0 bases and the J gene end by 4 bases; junction bases not matched to a gene: 8.

The genes are TRBV9 and TRBJ1-5; D unclear. Germline V CDR1 and CDR2: SGDLS, YYNGEE. This CDR3 contains 14 residues. Trimming removed 0 bases at V and 5 bases at J, with 9 bases between. The CDR3 nucleotides read TGTGCCAGCAGCGTAGGTAGCATCTATCAGCCCCAGCATTTT. Amino acids: CASSVGSIYQPQHF. Together with reference TRBV9 and TRBJ1-5, the CDR3 gives the full variable domain: DSGVTQTPKHLITATGQRVTLRCSPRSGDLSVYWYQQSLDQGLQFLIQYYNGEERAKGNILERFSAQQFPDLHSELNLSSLELGDSALYFCASSVGSIYQPQHFGDGTRLSIL.

The table lists this clonotype with a few counts. The rearrangement uses TRBV7-8 and TRBJ2-5; 10 bases map to TRBD1. The CDR3 runs 15 residues. From germline, CDR1 is SGHVS and CDR2 FQNEAQ. J gave up 5 bases and V 4 bases, and 7 bases lay outside the gene matches. The CDR3 is CASSSLGTGVETQYF. The CDR3, as DNA: TGTGCCAGCAGCTCCCTAGGGACAGGGGTGGAGACCCAGTACTTC. The variable domain in full, completed from reference TRBV7-8 and TRBJ2-5, reads GAGVSQSPRYKVAKRGQDVALRCDPISGHVSLFWYQQALGQGPEFLTYFQNEAQLDKSGLPSDRFFAERPEGSVSTLKIQRTQQEDSAVYLCASSSLGTGVETQYFGPGTRLLVL.